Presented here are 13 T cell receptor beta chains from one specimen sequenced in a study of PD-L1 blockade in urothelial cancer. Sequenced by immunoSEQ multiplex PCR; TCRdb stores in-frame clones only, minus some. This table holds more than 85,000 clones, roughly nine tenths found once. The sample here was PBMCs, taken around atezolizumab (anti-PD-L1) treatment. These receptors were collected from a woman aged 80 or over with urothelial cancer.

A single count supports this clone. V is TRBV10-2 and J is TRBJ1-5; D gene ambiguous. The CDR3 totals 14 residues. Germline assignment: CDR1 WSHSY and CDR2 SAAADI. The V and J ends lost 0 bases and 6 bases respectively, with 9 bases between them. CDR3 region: CASSESLRVQPQHF. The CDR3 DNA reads TGCGCCAGCAGTGAGTCGTTGAGGGTTCAGCCCCAGCATTTT.

In nucleotides, the CDR3 is TGTGCCAGCAGTTTAGGGGCTCCGAGCACAGATACGCAGTATTTT. Protein sequence: CASSLGAPSTDTQYF. The rearrangement uses TRBV28 and TRBJ2-3; possible D gene TRBD1, 5 bases. This CDR3 is built from 15 residues. In germline, CDR1 is MDHEN, CDR2 SYDVKM. The germline V and J ends were trimmed by 2 bases and 0 bases, with 9 bases remaining between them.

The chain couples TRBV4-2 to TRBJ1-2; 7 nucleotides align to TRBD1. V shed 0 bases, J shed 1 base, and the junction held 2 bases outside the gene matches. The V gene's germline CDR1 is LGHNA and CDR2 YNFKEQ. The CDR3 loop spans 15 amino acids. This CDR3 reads CASSQDRGDNYGYTF. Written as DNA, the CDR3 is TGTGCCAGCAGCCAAGACAGGGGGGATAACTATGGCTACACCTTC.

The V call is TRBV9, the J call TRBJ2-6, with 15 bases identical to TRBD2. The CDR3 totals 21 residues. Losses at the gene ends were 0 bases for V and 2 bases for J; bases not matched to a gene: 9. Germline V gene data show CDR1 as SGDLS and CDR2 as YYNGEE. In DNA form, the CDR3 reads TGTGCCAGCAGCGTAGGTTGGACTAGCGGGAGGGCCGGAGCTGGGGCCAACGTCCTGACTTTC. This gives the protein CASSVGWTSGRAGAGANVLTF.

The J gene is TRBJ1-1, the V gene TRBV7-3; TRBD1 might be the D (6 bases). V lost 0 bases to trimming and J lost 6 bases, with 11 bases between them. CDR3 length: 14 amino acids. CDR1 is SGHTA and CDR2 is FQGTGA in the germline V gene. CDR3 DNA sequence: TGTGCCAGCAGCTTAACGCCAGGGGCGTCTGAAGCTTTCTTT. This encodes CASSLTPGASEAFF.

CDR3 residues: CASKREGRGDTQYF. As DNA, the CDR3 is TGTGCCAGTAAGCGGGAGGGCCGTGGAGATACGCAGTATTTT. V is TRBV19 and J is TRBJ2-3, with 10 bases aligning to TRBD2. Germline lookup yields CDR1 LNHDA and CDR2 SQIVND (reference sequence). V lost 7 bases, J lost 5 bases, and 6 bases stayed unmatched. The CDR3 runs to 14 residues.

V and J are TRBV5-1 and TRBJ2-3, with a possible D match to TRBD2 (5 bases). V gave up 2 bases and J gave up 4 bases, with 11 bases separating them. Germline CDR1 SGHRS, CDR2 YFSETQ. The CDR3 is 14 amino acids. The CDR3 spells CASSFRRLPDTQYF. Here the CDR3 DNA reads TGCGCCAGCAGCTTTCGACGACTACCAGATACGCAGTATTTT.

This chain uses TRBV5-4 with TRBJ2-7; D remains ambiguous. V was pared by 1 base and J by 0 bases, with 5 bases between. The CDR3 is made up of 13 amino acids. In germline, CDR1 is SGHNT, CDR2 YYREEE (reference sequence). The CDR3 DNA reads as TGTGCCAGCAGCTTGATCAGCTCCTACGAGCAGTACTTC. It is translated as CASSLISSYEQYF.

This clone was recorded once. CDR3 in amino acids: CASGTYPEAFF. CDR3 nucleotides: TGTGCCAGCGGGACATACCCTGAAGCTTTCTTT. The V and J genes are TRBV11-2 and TRBJ1-1; D may be TRBD1 (6 bases). V was trimmed by 8 bases and J by 6 bases, leaving 10 bases between them. Germline V lookup: CDR1 SGHAT, CDR2 FQNNGV. The CDR3 is made up of 11 amino acids.

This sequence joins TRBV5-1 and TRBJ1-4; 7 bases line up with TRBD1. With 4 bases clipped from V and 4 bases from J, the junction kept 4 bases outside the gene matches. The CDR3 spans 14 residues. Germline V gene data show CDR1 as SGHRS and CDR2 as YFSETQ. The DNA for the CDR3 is TGCGCCAGCAGCCCCGGGACAGATAATGAAAAACTGTTTTTT. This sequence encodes CASSPGTDNEKLFF.

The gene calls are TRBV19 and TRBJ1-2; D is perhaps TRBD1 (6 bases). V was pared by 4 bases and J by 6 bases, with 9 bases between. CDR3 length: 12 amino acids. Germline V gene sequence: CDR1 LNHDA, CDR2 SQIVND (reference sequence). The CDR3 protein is CASSSTGHGYTF. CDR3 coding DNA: TGTGCCAGTAGTAGCACAGGGCATGGCTACACCTTC.

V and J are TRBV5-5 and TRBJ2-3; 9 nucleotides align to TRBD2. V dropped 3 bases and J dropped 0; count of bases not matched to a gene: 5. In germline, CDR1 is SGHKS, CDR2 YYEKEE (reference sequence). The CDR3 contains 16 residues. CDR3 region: CASSSGLARSTDTQYF. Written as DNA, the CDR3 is TGTGCCAGCAGCTCCGGACTAGCGAGGAGCACAGATACGCAGTATTTT.

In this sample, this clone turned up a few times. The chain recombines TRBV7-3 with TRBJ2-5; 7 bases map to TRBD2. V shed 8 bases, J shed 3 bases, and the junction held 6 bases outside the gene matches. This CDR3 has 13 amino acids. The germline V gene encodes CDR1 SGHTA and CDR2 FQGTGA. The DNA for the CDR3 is TGTGCCAGCGCTCGGGGACTAAAAGAGACCCAGTACTTC. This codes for CASARGLKETQYF. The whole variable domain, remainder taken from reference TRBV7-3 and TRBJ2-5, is GAGVSQTPSNKVTEKGKYVELRCDPISGHTALYWYRQSLGQGPEFLIYFQGTGAADDSGLPNDRFFAVRPEGSVSTLKIQRTERGDSAVYLCASARGLKETQYFGPGTRLLVL.